These 3 T cell receptor beta chains originate from one sample sequenced in a study of long-term antiretroviral therapy in people with HIV. The immunoSEQ assay was v3.0, run at survey level. Here immunoSEQ multiplex PCR was the method, and the copy in TCRdb shows in-frame clones only, minus some. The sample has about 32,000 clones; about 98% are singletons. The sample in question was unsorted PBMCs, obtained 7.6 years after starting antiretroviral therapy. Receptor source: a man younger than 45 with HIV.

The rearrangement links TRBV19 to TRBJ1-1; D not certain. This CDR3 comprises 15 residues. Germline CDR1 reads LNHDA; CDR2 reads SQIVND (reference sequence). V was shortened by 3 bases and J by 1 base, with 12 bases between the two germline ends. As DNA, the CDR3 is TGTGCCAGTAGTATCCTCCTCTCCACGAACACTGAAGCTTTCTTT. It yields the protein CASSILLSTNTEAFF.

Only one count was recorded for this clone. The CDR3 DNA follows: TGTGCCAGCAGCCCGAACACAGCTGGAAACACCATATATTTT. Protein sequence: CASSPNTAGNTIYF. The chain joins TRBV13 to TRBJ1-3; no firm D call. Trimming shortened V by 5 bases and J by 2 bases, and 10 bases separated the two germline ends. The CDR3 loop spans 14 amino acids. Per germline, CDR1 PRHDT and CDR2 FYEKMQ (reference sequence).

This sequence joins TRBV30 and TRBJ2-1, with 14 bases identical to TRBD2. This CDR3 region has 14 residues. Germline loops: CDR1 GTSNPN, CDR2 SVGIG (reference sequence). V lost 6 bases and J lost 6; bases outside the gene matches: 4. The CDR3 spells CACPGLAGVNEQFF. The CDR3 DNA follows: TGTGCCTGTCCGGGACTAGCGGGAGTCAATGAGCAGTTCTTC.